This TCR beta chain was sequenced during a study of CD4 and CD8 cells across lung adenocarcinoma regions. Via MiXCR, TCRdb re-called the PCR reads, giving one row per CDR3 protein. The data show about 12,000 distinct CDR3 sequences, roughly 47% seen once. At least ten counts were recorded for this clonotype. V was cut by 7 bases and J by 7 bases, with 19 bases left in between. CDR3 length equals 14 residues. The chain has TRBV12-3 or TRBV12-4 and TRBJ1-2; D gene uncertain. Material: CD8+ T cells from the margin of a lung tumor. This receptor was taken from a male donor with lung adenocarcinoma. The CD4 and CD8 labels of this study may be unreliable. The CDR3 is CASTPPSLTTGYTF. DNA for the CDR3: TGTGCCAGCACTCCTCCCAGTCTAACGACTGGCTACACCTTC.